This is a list of T cell receptor beta chains from one sample in a study of molecular identifiers for immune sequencing clone quantification. One entry per CDR3 protein, called by TCRdb with MiXCR from the PCR reads. The table includes around 94,000 distinct CDR3 sequences, 30% to 35% detected once. Sequencing was performed on naive CD8+ T cells from blood, with Jurkat cell RNA spiked in. The receptor set was obtained from a human donor in good health. Some libraries in this study had Jurkat cell RNA spiked in. Each CDR3 is given with its conserved first and last residue. A D gene is named only where the DNA matches it firmly. Expanded clones are given a class, and other clones once, few, many or no size at all.

j_call v_call d_call clone_size cdr3_nt cdr3_aa
TRBJ2-5 TRBV2 - many TGTGCGAAAGGTGGGCTCCAAGAGACCCAGTACTTC CAKGGLQETQYF
TRBJ2-1 TRBV27 TRBD1 - TGTGCCAGCAGTTCCCAAGGGGGCCCCAATGAGCAGTTCTTC CASSSQGGPNEQFF
TRBJ1-4 TRBV28 - few TGTGCCAGCAGCGGCCCCTACGCAACTAATGAAAAACTGTTTTTT CASSGPYATNEKLFF
TRBJ2-3 TRBV13 - many TGTGCCAGCAGCTCTATCGGGAGTATCTACACAGATACGCAGTATTTT CASSSIGSIYTDTQYF
TRBJ2-3 TRBV27 TRBD1 - TGTGCCAGCAACCCCGGACAGGGCAATGGTACGCAGTATTTT CASNPGQGNGTQYF
TRBJ1-4 TRBV7-6 - many TGTGCCAGCAGCTTAGTTGGCAGCTCTAATGAAAAACTGTTTTTT CASSLVGSSNEKLFF
TRBJ2-1 TRBV5-1 TRBD2 - TGCGCCAGCAGCTTGGACGGGGCTAGCGGATACAATGAGCAGTTCTTC CASSLDGASGYNEQFF
TRBJ1-5 TRBV28 - many TGTGCCAGCAGTTTCACCCGCGGACAGAGATTCAGCAATCAGCCCCAGCATTTT CASSFTRGQRFSNQPQHF
TRBJ2-7 TRBV29-1 - many TGCAGCGTTGATGGCAGGGGCCCTGGGGAGCAGTACTTC CSVDGRGPGEQYF
TRBJ2-1 TRBV27 TRBD2 - TGTGCCAGCAGTTCTTGGACTAGCAGCCGCTCTGGACGGTTCTTC CASSSWTSSRSGRFF
TRBJ2-7 TRBV11-2 - many TGTGCCAGCAGCCCGCCCGGCAGGAACGAGCAGTACTTC CASSPPGRNEQYF
TRBJ2-1 TRBV29-1 - - TGCAGCGTTGGGGGGGATGAGCAGTTCTTC CSVGGDEQFF
TRBJ2-5 TRBV12-3/TRBV12-4 TRBD1 few TGTGCCAGCAGATCCGGGACAGGGGAGGAGACCCAGTACTTC CASRSGTGEETQYF
TRBJ2-1 TRBV5-3 - few TGTGCCAGCTGCCTGAATGAGCAGTTCTTC CASCLNEQFF
TRBJ1-1 TRBV6-6 - - TGTGCCAGCGGTGATTCGGGACGAAACACAGAAGTCTTCTTT CASGDSGRNTEVFF
TRBJ2-4 TRBV12-3/TRBV12-4 - - TGTGCCAGCAGATCAGATATAAAAAACAATCAGTACTTC CASRSDIKNNQYF
TRBJ1-5 TRBV4-2 - - TGTGCCAGCAGCCAAGATGGCGGGGATCAGCCCCAGCATTTT CASSQDGGDQPQHF
TRBJ2-3 TRBV7-6 - few TGTGCCACCTGTCCAGTGGACGCGGGCGAAGATACGCAGTATTTT CATCPVDAGEDTQYF
TRBJ1-1 TRBV9 - many TGTGCCAGCAGCGTTGGACGGTTGAACACTGAAGCTTTCTTT CASSVGRLNTEAFF
TRBJ2-3 TRBV9 - - TGTGCCAGCAGCGTAGTGTCGGGAAGCACAGATACGCAGTATTTT CASSVVSGSTDTQYF
TRBJ2-5 TRBV28 - few TGTGCCAGCAGTTTATTTGAGGGTGCAGAGACCCAGTACTTC CASSLFEGAETQYF
TRBJ2-7 TRBV29-1 TRBD1 many TGCAGCGTTGAGCGACAGGGGACCTACGAGCAGTACTTC CSVERQGTYEQYF
TRBJ1-1 TRBV9 - few TGTGCCAGCAGCGGGGGGAGAAACACTGAAGCTTTCTTT CASSGGRNTEAFF
TRBJ2-7 TRBV7-9 - - TGTGCCAGCAGCTTAGATCTCTTCGGACGGAACTACGAGCAGTACTTC CASSLDLFGRNYEQYF
TRBJ2-3 TRBV6-2/TRBV6-3 - - TGTGCCAGCAGTATCTCCATAGATACGCAGTATTTT CASSISIDTQYF
TRBJ1-2 TRBV20-1 - - TGCAGTGCTAGACTGGCCAGGGAACTTCCCTCCGTCTACTATGGCTACACCTTC CSARLARELPSVYYGYTF
TRBJ2-4 TRBV28 TRBD2 many TGTGCCAGCAGGTACAGCGGGAGTGTCGGCAACATTCAGTACTTC CASRYSGSVGNIQYF
TRBJ2-3 TRBV4-1 - many TGCGCCAGCAGCCAAGTTAGGGCGCCAGATACGCAGTATTTT CASSQVRAPDTQYF
TRBJ1-1 TRBV10-3 - - TGTGCCATCAGGGCACCAAACACTGAAGCTTTCTTT CAIRAPNTEAFF
TRBJ2-4 TRBV12-3/TRBV12-4 TRBD2 many TGTGCCAGCAGTTTTTTCCTAGCGGGACACGAACTAGCCAAAAACATTCAGTACTTC CASSFFLAGHELAKNIQYF
TRBJ1-5 TRBV28 TRBD1 many TGTGCCAGCAGAACGGACAGGGAGGGCAATCAGCCCCAGCATTTT CASRTDREGNQPQHF
TRBJ2-1 TRBV6-6 - few TGTGCCAGCAGTTACGGGTCCGATGAGCAGTTCTTC CASSYGSDEQFF
TRBJ2-3 TRBV9 - - TGTGCCAGCTCTAGCGTGCTCTCAGATACGCAGTATTTT CASSSVLSDTQYF
TRBJ2-7 TRBV7-2 - many TGTGCCACACGCCCTGGGGCGGGTGCCTACGAGCAGTACTTC CATRPGAGAYEQYF
TRBJ2-3 TRBV19 - - TGTGCCAGTAGTGAGAACGCAGATACGCAGTATTTT CASSENADTQYF
TRBJ1-5 TRBV19 - - TGTGCCAGTAGTATATTCAATCCCGATCAGCCCCAGCATTTT CASSIFNPDQPQHF
TRBJ2-3 TRBV29-1 TRBD1 many TGCAGCGTTGAGACAGGGAGAAGATATTTT CSVETGRRYF